Sequencing of this T cell receptor (beta chain) was carried out in a study of OX40 agonist ivuxolimab in advanced cancers. TCRdb's copy holds only in-frame clones and misses some; the assay was immunoSEQ multiplex PCR. In the table there are tens of thousands of clones, approximately 83% of which are singletons. V was cut by 2 bases and J by 6 bases, with 13 bases left in between. The germline V gene encodes CDR1 SGHTA and CDR2 FQGNSA. The CDR3 covers 15 residues. The receptor was derived from an adult with an advanced solid tumor such as melanoma, head and neck, liver or kidney cancer. The chain has TRBV7-2 and TRBJ2-2; perhaps TRBD2 as D (5 bases). Sequences were derived from CD4+ or CD8+ T cells sorted from blood, sampled in a trial of the OX40 agonist ivuxolimab. CDR3 amino acids: CASSLSRLGAGELFF. CDR3 nucleotides: TGTGCCAGCAGCTTATCGCGACTCGGGGCCGGGGAGCTGTTTTTT. Supplemented by reference TRBV7-2 and TRBJ2-2, the full variable domain reads GAGVSQSPSNKVTEKGKDVELRCDPISGHTALYWYRQSLGQGLEFLIYFQGNSAPDKSGLPSDRFSAERTGGSVSTLTIQRTQQEDSAVYLCASSLSRLGAGELFFGEGSRLTVL.